The T cell receptor beta chain under discussion was sequenced for a study of blood T cell repertoires in COVID-19. Study details: The cDNA or gDNA used as material had been derived from T cells, B-cell-depleted T cells, or PBMCs.

CDR1 and CDR2 from the germline V gene are LNHDA and SQIVND (reference sequence). The CDR3 contains 11 residues. The ends were cut back, 11 bases at V and 4 bases at J, with 9 bases in the middle. Sequenced by immunoSEQ multiplex PCR; TCRdb stores in-frame clones only, minus some. Of over 200,000 clones in the sample, roughly 85% were seen once. The receptor was isolated from a woman aged 18-29 years who had recovered from COVID-19. The specimen sequenced was peripheral blood. The rearrangement links TRBV19 to TRBJ2-1; the D is unclear. Here the CDR3 reads CAVLIYNEQFF. For the CDR3, the DNA is TGTGCCGTACTTATATACAATGAGCAGTTCTTC.